The 8 T cell receptor beta chains presented below share a single source sample, sequenced in a study of blood T cells in healthy people across ages. Then a second PCR, running about 6 to 11 cycles, was carried out with a sample-barcoded 5' primer and a J-beta primer mix. TCRdb reanalysed the 5' RACE reads using MiXCR and keeps one entry per CDR3 protein. The data show around 1,000,000 distinct CDR3 sequences, with more than 30% seen just once and under 15% held by the top ten. The sequenced sample consisted of blood. Receptor source: a man younger than 35 in good health.

The rearrangement joins TRBV12-3 or TRBV12-4 to TRBJ2-7; D may match TRBD1 or TRBD2 (5 bases each). Trimming took 3 bases from V and 2 from J, leaving 11 bases between them. CDR3 length equals 14 residues. The CDR3 region is CASSLPREPYEQYF. CDR3 in DNA: TGTGCCAGCAGTTTGCCCAGGGAGCCCTACGAGCAGTACTTC.

The table lists this clonotype with a few counts. This chain links TRBV6-5 with TRBJ1-6, with D maybe TRBD1 (5 bases). The length of the CDR3 is 15 residues. V lost 5 bases to trimming and J lost 6 bases, with 14 bases between them. Germline CDR1 MNHEY, CDR2 SVGAGI. CDR3 coding DNA: TGTGCCAGCAGTGCAAACAGGCCCTCTAATTCACCCCTCCACTTT. It encodes CASSANRPSNSPLHF.

This clonotype has a handful of counts. The chain recombines TRBV7-2 with TRBJ1-6; D is possibly TRBD1 (5 bases). Germline-derived CDR1 and CDR2 are SGHTA and FQGNSA. The CDR3 is made up of 16 amino acids. V lost 2 bases and J 5 bases, leaving 13 bases between the germline ends. The CDR3 reads CASSLLGVANNSPLHF. Written as DNA, the CDR3 is TGTGCCAGCAGCTTATTGGGGGTCGCGAATAATTCACCCCTCCACTTT.

The CDR3 DNA is TGTGCCAGCAGCTATCGCACTAGGGGTTGGGCAGATACGCAGTATTTT. The encoded protein is CASSYRTRGWADTQYF. The J gene is TRBJ2-3, the V gene TRBV28; D may be TRBD1 or TRBD2 (5 bases each). The germline V gene has CDR1 MDHEN and CDR2 SYDVKM. Trimming removed 6 bases at V and 4 bases at J, with 20 bases between. The CDR3 is made up of 16 amino acids.

This clonotype was seen more than once but under ten times. V gene TRBV18 combines with J gene TRBJ2-1; D remains ambiguous. Trimming pared 4 bases from V and 6 bases from J, leaving 16 bases between. CDR1 is KGHSH, CDR2 LQKENI, per germline. The CDR3 sequence is 15 residues long. The CDR3 sequence is CASSQDARELNEQFF. CDR3 nucleotide sequence: TGTGCCAGCTCACAGGACGCCCGAGAACTCAATGAGCAGTTCTTC.

This clonotype was counted many times. The rearrangement links TRBV12-3 or TRBV12-4 to TRBJ1-2, with TRBD1 as a possible D gene (6 bases). The CDR3 runs to 15 residues. Between the trimmed V and J ends, which lost 0 bases and 2 bases, there was a span of 10 bases. The DNA of the CDR3 is TGTGCCAGCAGTTTAGCCCCTACAGGGAACTATGGCTACACCTTC. It is translated as CASSLAPTGNYGYTF.

In this sample, this clonotype turned up a few times. The chain recombines TRBV10-3 with TRBJ2-7, with D maybe TRBD1 (5 bases). Germline CDR1 reads ENHRY; CDR2 reads SYGVKD. V lost 10 bases and J 1 base, leaving 11 bases between the germline ends. The CDR3 is made up of 12 amino acids. The CDR3 reads CASRTQSYEQYF. The CDR3 nucleotides are TGTGCCAGCAGGACACAGTCCTACGAGCAGTACTTC.

The genes are TRBV5-6 and TRBJ1-4; no clear D gene. Trimming left V 1 base short and J 7 bases short, with 32 bases between. Germline V gene lookup returns CDR1 SGHDT and CDR2 YYEEEE. The CDR3 sequence is 21 residues long. Here the CDR3 reads CASSLRVPSDATLTLPEKLFF. In nucleotides, the CDR3 is TGTGCCAGCAGCTTGAGGGTACCGTCGGACGCAACTCTAACCCTCCCTGAAAAACTGTTTTTT.